Following are 26 T cell receptor beta chains from one sample sequenced in a study of blood T cell repertoires in COVID-19. Measured with immunoSEQ multiplex PCR; TCRdb has only the in-frame clones, and not every one. The data contain about 360,000 clones, more than 75% of them singletons. Sequences were obtained from PBMCs or T cells enriched from blood (not recorded which). These receptor sequences come from a man aged 25 to 40 who had recovered from COVID-19.

The V gene is TRBV6-5, the J gene TRBJ1-6; no firm D call. The CDR3 is 13 residues long. Trimming removed 6 bases at V and 4 bases at J, with 7 bases between. CDR1 MNHEY and CDR2 SVGAGI come from the germline V gene. The CDR3: CASRTDYNSPLHF. CDR3 in DNA: TGTGCCAGCAGAACAGATTATAATTCACCCCTCCACTTT.

The chain carries TRBV5-5 and TRBJ2-3; D may be TRBD2 (5 bases). The V and J ends lost 3 bases and 0 bases respectively, with 17 bases between them. This CDR3 has 17 amino acids. The germline CDR1 and CDR2 sequences are SGHKS and YYEKEE (reference sequence). CDR3 residues: CASSSVEVQHSTDTQYF. For the CDR3, the DNA is TGTGCCAGCAGCTCGGTGGAGGTTCAGCATAGCACAGATACGCAGTATTTT. The complete variable domain, with remaining parts taken from reference TRBV5-5 and TRBJ2-3, reads DAGVTQSPTHLIKTRGQQVTLRCSPISGHKSVSWYQQVLGQGPQFIFQYYEKEERGRGNFPDRFSARQFPNYSSELNVNALLLGDSALYLCASSSVEVQHSTDTQYFGPGTRLTVL.

J is TRBJ1-2 and V is TRBV27; D is unresolved. Per germline, CDR1 MNHEY and CDR2 SMNVEV (reference sequence). Trimming removed 0 bases at V and 8 bases at J, with 16 bases between. This CDR3 contains 15 residues. The DNA for the CDR3 is TGTGCCAGCAGTTTATCGAGTTGGGGAGGGTTAGGCTACACCTTC. It yields the protein CASSLSSWGGLGYTF.

The chain employs TRBV12-3 or TRBV12-4 and TRBJ1-5, with D tentatively TRBD1 (5 bases). V gave up 6 bases and J gave up 4 bases, with 10 bases separating them. CDR3 length: 13 residues. The CDR3 DNA is TGTGCCAGCAGGTTCGGGGGGAATCAGCCCCAGCATTTT. Amino acids: CASRFGGNQPQHF.

This chain links TRBV6-4 with TRBJ2-2, with TRBD1 matching over 7 bases. V was pared by 5 bases and J by 1 base, with 7 bases of the junction left unmatched. Germline CDR1 MRHNA, CDR2 SNTAGT. The CDR3 totals 16 residues. The CDR3 protein is CASSSGAGGNTGELFF. The CDR3 DNA reads as TGTGCCAGCAGTTCAGGAGCAGGGGGGAACACCGGGGAGCTGTTTTTT.

The chain carries TRBV28 and TRBJ1-1, with 7 bases that match TRBD1. Germline CDR1 MDHEN, CDR2 SYDVKM. Losses at the gene ends were 7 bases for V and 5 bases for J; bases not matched to a gene: 13. The CDR3 runs 15 residues. CDR3 bases: TGTGCCAGCACGTCAACAGGGGTCGAGGGAACTGAAGCTTTCTTT. It specifies CASTSTGVEGTEAFF.

The chain links TRBV19 to TRBJ1-1; the D is unclear. The CDR3 has 12 residues. With 3 bases removed from V and 3 bases from J, the gap between germline ends came to 5 bases. Germline V gene data show CDR1 as LNHDA and CDR2 as SQIVND (reference sequence). The CDR3 region is CASSISHTEAFF. CDR3 nucleotide sequence: TGTGCCAGTAGTATTAGTCACACTGAAGCTTTCTTT.

The chain combines TRBV3-1 (or the pseudogene TRBV3-2) with TRBJ2-3; D possibly corresponds to TRBD2 (5 bases). V dropped 1 base and J dropped 2 bases, with 25 bases sitting between them. Germline CDR1 and CDR2: LGHDT and YNNKEL (reference sequence). The CDR3 is made up of 20 amino acids. The CDR3 DNA reads as TGTGCCAGCAGCCAAGCCCTATCGGACTTATCGGTGAGACACACAGATACGCAGTATTTT. This gives the protein CASSQALSDLSVRHTDTQYF.

The chain has TRBV9 and TRBJ2-7, with D possibly TRBD1 on 8 matching bases. Trimming cost V 7 bases and J 2 bases, with 16 bases left between them. The germline CDR1 and CDR2 sequences are SGDLS and YYNGEE. This CDR3 contains 14 residues. The CDR3 sequence is CASGGDRYPYEQYF. CDR3 DNA sequence: TGTGCCAGCGGGGGGGACAGGTACCCCTACGAGCAGTACTTC.

The CDR3 reads CASSIATSRRDEQFF. The CDR3 DNA reads as TGTGCCAGTAGTATAGCTACTAGTCGGAGGGATGAGCAGTTCTTC. The chain couples TRBV19 to TRBJ2-1, with D maybe TRBD2 (6 bases). From germline, CDR1 is LNHDA and CDR2 SQIVND (reference sequence). Trimming pared 1 base from V and 8 bases from J, leaving 15 bases between. This CDR3 has 15 amino acids. Variable domain in full (rest from reference TRBV19 and TRBJ2-1): DGGITQSPKYLFRKEGQNVTLSCEQNLNHDAMYWYRQDPGQGLRLIYYSQIVNDFQKGDIAEGYSVSREKKESFPLTVTSAQKNPTAFYLCASSIATSRRDEQFFGPGTRLTVL.

This clone was counted a few times. V gene TRBV11-2 combines with J gene TRBJ1-2; maybe TRBD1 (5 bases). The V end lost 6 bases, the J end lost 2 bases, and 13 bases lay between the germline ends. This CDR3 has 14 residues. CDR1 is SGHAT and CDR2 is FQNNGV in the germline V gene. The CDR3 sequence: CASSPEPGNYGYTF. The CDR3 DNA reads as TGTGCCAGCAGTCCCGAACCAGGGAACTATGGCTACACCTTC. The variable domain in full, with the rest retrieved from reference TRBV11-2 and TRBJ1-2, is EAGVAQSPRYKIIEKRQSVAFWCNPISGHATLYWYQQILGQGPKLLIQFQNNGVVDDSQLPKDRFSAERLKGVDSTLKIQPAKLEDSAVYLCASSPEPGNYGYTFGSGTRLTVV.

This clone appeared once. The chain couples TRBV11-2 to TRBJ1-1; D is ambiguous. V shed 5 bases and J shed 0 bases, with 16 bases lying between them. This CDR3 is built from 16 residues. Looked up from germline, CDR1 is SGHAT and CDR2 is FQNNGV. The CDR3 here is CASSLHPGDMNTEAFF. CDR3 nucleotide sequence: TGTGCCAGCAGCCTCCATCCGGGAGACATGAACACTGAAGCTTTCTTT.

The genes are TRBV18 and TRBJ1-6; the D is unclear. Germline V gives CDR1 KGHSH, CDR2 LQKENI. V lost 3 bases to trimming and J lost 7 bases, with 22 bases between them. The CDR3 length is 18 residues. CDR3 residues: CASSPSGNPKKVNSPLHF. CDR3 in DNA: TGTGCCAGCTCACCCTCCGGGAACCCAAAAAAAGTCAATTCACCCCTCCACTTT.

The rearrangement joins TRBV10-3 to TRBJ1-2; TRBD1 might be the D (5 bases). Germline V gene lookup returns CDR1 ENHRY and CDR2 SYGVKD. With 2 bases removed from V and 8 bases from J, the gap between germline ends came to 15 bases. The CDR3 is 14 amino acids. The DNA for the CDR3 is TGTGCCATCAGTGAGGGGACTGGGGGAGGAGGCTACACCTTC. Encoded protein: CAISEGTGGGGYTF.

The chain's CDR3 is CASSYVERGGDTQYF. The CDR3 DNA is TGTGCCAGCAGTTACGTCGAGCGGGGGGGCGATACGCAGTATTTT. The V gene is TRBV6-2 or TRBV6-3, the J gene TRBJ2-3; TRBD2 matches 10 bases. Germline CDR1 is MNHEY and CDR2 is SVGEGT. CDR3 size: 15 residues. V lost 2 bases to trimming and J lost 6 bases; unmatched junction nucleotides: 5.

The gene calls are TRBV25-1 and TRBJ1-2; 8 bases map to TRBD1. There are 14 residues in the CDR3. The germline V gene encodes CDR1 MGHDK and CDR2 SYGVNS. Trimming cost V 6 bases and J 8 bases; bases outside gene matches: 11. The CDR3 is CASRRTGFSWGYTF. The CDR3, as DNA: TGTGCCAGCAGGAGGACAGGGTTTTCTTGGGGCTACACCTTC.

The chain has TRBV19 and TRBJ1-1; 9 bases line up with TRBD1. J was trimmed by 0 bases and V by 5 bases; bases with no gene match: 4. The CDR3 consists of 15 residues. In germline, CDR1 is LNHDA, CDR2 SQIVND (reference sequence). In DNA form, the CDR3 reads TGTGCCAGTAGTCCCAGACAGGGGGTGAACACTGAAGCTTTCTTT. Translation: CASSPRQGVNTEAFF.

The rearrangement links TRBV2 to TRBJ1-4; a possible D gene is TRBD1 (5 bases). Germline CDR1 and CDR2: SNHLY and FYNNEI. There are 14 residues in the CDR3. Trimming pared 4 bases from V and 5 bases from J, leaving 11 bases between. CDR3 bases: TGTGCCAGCAGTGTTCAGGGAGGGAATGAAAAACTGTTTTTT. This translates into CASSVQGGNEKLFF.

Comments on this clone: The junction departs from germline at one end; a sequencing error may be responsible. The chain combines TRBV7-9 with TRBJ2-7, with 8 bases matching TRBD2. Germline CDR1 and CDR2: SEHNR and FQNEAQ (reference sequence). The CDR3 totals 16 residues. CDR3 protein: CASSQTIAGTSGFRLF. CDR3 coding DNA: TGTGCCAGCAGCCAGACAATCGCCGGGACTAGTGGGTTTAGGCTCTTC.

The J gene is TRBJ1-1, the V gene TRBV7-2; TRBD1 matches at 7 bases. The ends lost 4 bases at V and 8 bases at J; junction bases unmatched: 10. Germline CDR1 SGHTA, CDR2 FQGNSA. CDR3 size: 14 residues. In nucleotides, the CDR3 is TGTGCCAGCAGCTCCCAGATTACGACAGGGGAAGCTTTCTTT. This gives the protein CASSSQITTGEAFF.

The chain carries TRBV2 and TRBJ1-5; TRBD1 is a possible D gene (5 bases). This CDR3 contains 15 residues. Germline CDR1 SNHLY, CDR2 FYNNEI. The V end lost 2 bases, the J end lost 7 bases, and 15 bases lay between the germline ends. As DNA, the CDR3 is TGTGCCAGCAGTGAACAGGTAACAGGACAACAGCCCCAGCATTTT. The encoded protein is CASSEQVTGQQPQHF.

This sequence joins TRBV10-1 and TRBJ2-1; TRBD2 agrees at 8 bases. The CDR3 extends over 15 amino acids. Germline V gives CDR1 WNHNN, CDR2 SYGVQD (reference sequence). Trimming at V came to 7 bases and at J to 15 bases, leaving 20 bases not matched to a gene. This CDR3 is CASIPRGGPFVLPFF. Here the CDR3 DNA reads TGCGCCAGCATTCCCCGGGGGGGGCCATTTGTATTGCCGTTCTTC.

The chain has TRBV5-3 and TRBJ2-4; possibly TRBD2 for D (5 bases). TRBV5-3 is flagged as an ORF with uncertain function. CDR3 length: 14 amino acids. Trimming left V 5 bases short and J 2 bases short, with 11 bases between. CDR3 residues: CARRRPGTKNIQYF. For the CDR3, the DNA is TGTGCCAGAAGACGTCCGGGAACCAAAAACATTCAGTACTTC.

This clone was counted a few times. This sequence joins TRBV5-1 and TRBJ2-3; D gene ambiguous. The CDR3 is 15 residues long. Germline values: CDR1 SGHRS, CDR2 YFSETQ. V gave up 0 bases and J gave up 2 bases, with 10 bases separating them. The CDR3 loop is CASSLVSVFTDTQYF. Here the CDR3 DNA reads TGCGCCAGCAGCTTGGTTTCCGTTTTCACAGATACGCAGTATTTT.

CDR3 protein: CASSHLGQGASYEQYF. Written as DNA, the CDR3 is TGTGCCAGCAGCCACCTCGGACAGGGAGCTTCCTACGAGCAGTACTTC. The gene calls are TRBV3-1 (or the pseudogene TRBV3-2) and TRBJ2-7; 8 nucleotides match TRBD1. This CDR3 is built from 16 residues. J was trimmed by 1 base and V by 3 bases; bases with no gene match: 8. CDR1 and CDR2 from the germline V gene are LGHDT and YNNKEL (reference sequence).

V is TRBV10-3 and J is TRBJ1-5, with 8 bases that match TRBD1. Germline CDR1 reads ENHRY; CDR2 reads SYGVKD. The length of the CDR3 is 13 residues. V shed 10 bases and J 1 base; nucleotides not matched to a gene: 3. CDR3 residues: CANAGGSNQPQHF. CDR3 DNA sequence: TGTGCCAACGCAGGGGGCAGCAATCAGCCCCAGCATTTT.